These 24 T cell receptor beta chains came from one sample sequenced in a study of regulatory T cells in long-lasting Graves disease. Relying on iRepertoire HTBI primers and Arm-PCR of CDR3 regions, the team built TCR beta libraries. One entry per CDR3 protein, called by TCRdb with MiXCR from the multiplex PCR reads. Of over 650,000 distinct CDR3 sequences listed, about 30% are singletons. Time point meaning: persistent/refractory GD, antithyroid drugs over 5 years with positive TRAb. Following extraction of RNA from PBMCs, that RNA was used to make the TCR library. Sample: peripheral blood mononuclear cells (PBMCs), taken when the disease was refractory, from a patient treated with antithyroid drugs. Every receptor here comes from a female donor with Graves disease.

The J gene is TRBJ2-3, the V gene TRBV7-2, with D possibly being TRBD2 (5 bases). From germline, CDR1 is SGHTA and CDR2 FQGNSA. The CDR3 length is 13 residues. The V end was cut by 5 bases, the J end by 1 base, with 7 bases between. CDR3 nucleotide sequence: TGTGCCAGCAGCCATAGCGGCACAGATACGCAGTATTTT. Translating it yields CASSHSGTDTQYF. The full variable domain, with the rest looked up from reference TRBV7-2 and TRBJ2-3, is GAGVSQSPSNKVTEKGKDVELRCDPISGHTALYWYRQSLGQGLEFLIYFQGNSAPDKSGLPSDRFSAERTGGSVSTLTIQRTQQEDSAVYLCASSHSGTDTQYFGPGTRLTVL.

This clonotype was seen at least ten times. The chain employs TRBV12-3 or TRBV12-4 and TRBJ2-5, with D perhaps TRBD2 (5 bases). The germline V and J ends were trimmed by 2 bases and 3 bases, with 13 bases remaining between them. This CDR3 contains 15 residues. The DNA of the CDR3 is TGTGCCAGCAGTTTAATTGGTTCCGGGGAAGAGACCCAGTACTTC. It specifies CASSLIGSGEETQYF.

This clonotype was seen many times. The V call is TRBV12-3 or TRBV12-4, the J call TRBJ1-5, with 9 bases lining up with TRBD1. Unmatched junction bases numbered 4, after V lost 2 bases and J lost 5 bases. The CDR3 covers 15 residues. The CDR3 nucleotides read TGTGCCAGCAGTTTATCGGGACAGGGATATCAGCCCCAGCATTTT. It specifies CASSLSGQGYQPQHF.

V gene TRBV6-2 or TRBV6-3 combines with J gene TRBJ2-4; D possibly corresponds to TRBD2 (5 bases). There are 15 residues in the CDR3. Trimming left V 5 bases short and J 1 base short, with 12 bases between. CDR1 MNHEY and CDR2 SVGEGT come from the germline V gene. In DNA, the CDR3 is TGTGCCAGCAGTGAACTAGAAGTGGCCAAAAACATTCAGTACTTC. It codes for CASSELEVAKNIQYF.

The chain links TRBV30 to TRBJ2-7; 8 positions agree with TRBD2. The CDR3 sequence is 13 residues long. CDR1 is GTSNPN and CDR2 is SVGIG in the germline V gene (reference sequence). V dropped 0 bases and J dropped 6; count of bases not matched to a gene: 4. The CDR3 bases are TGTGCCTGGAGTGTAGCGGGAGTTCTCGAGCAGTACTTC. Its translation: CAWSVAGVLEQYF.

This clonotype was recorded only once. The chain is built from TRBV15 and TRBJ1-4, with 8 bases identical to TRBD1. The CDR3 contains 15 residues. J was trimmed by 7 bases and V by 5 bases; bases with no gene match: 9. CDR1 is LNHNV, CDR2 YYDKDF, per germline (reference sequence). The CDR3 nucleotides are TGTGCCACCAGCTCACAGGGGGATCCCGGTGAAAAACTGTTTTTT. This codes for CATSSQGDPGEKLFF.

This chain joins TRBV24-1 and TRBJ1-5; D is unclear. V lost 5 bases to trimming and J lost 4 bases, with 11 bases between them. Germline V gene sequence: CDR1 KGHDR, CDR2 SFDVKD. This CDR3 has 14 amino acids. The CDR3 sequence: CATSAGRRNQPQHF. Written as DNA, the CDR3 is TGTGCCACCAGTGCGGGTAGAAGGAATCAGCCCCAGCATTTT.

CDR3 DNA: TGTGCCAGCAGCTTAGCCGTCGCCGGGACAGGGGACAACTATGGCTACACCTTC. Translation gives CASSLAVAGTGDNYGYTF. The chain combines TRBV7-8 with TRBJ1-2; TRBD1 matches at 10 bases. J was trimmed by 2 bases and V by 0 bases; bases with no gene match: 9. CDR1 is SGHVS and CDR2 is FQNEAQ in the germline V gene. This CDR3 has 18 amino acids.

The V gene is TRBV28, the J gene TRBJ2-3, with D perhaps matching TRBD1 (6 bases). Germline CDR1 is MDHEN and CDR2 is SYDVKM. V was cut by 5 bases and J by 6 bases, with 24 bases left in between. The CDR3 sequence is 17 residues long. The CDR3 reads CASSQPPSDRQVDTQYF. CDR3 nucleotides: TGTGCCAGCAGTCAACCCCCATCGGACAGACAAGTGGATACGCAGTATTTT. Together with reference TRBV28 and TRBJ2-3, the CDR3 gives the full variable domain: DVKVTQSSRYLVKRTGEKVFLECVQDMDHENMFWYRQDPGLGLRLIYFSYDVKMKEKGDIPEGYSVSREKKERFSLILESASTNQTSMYLCASSQPPSDRQVDTQYFGPGTRLTVL.

This clonotype was counted between two and nine times. The V and J genes are TRBV10-3 and TRBJ2-7; D is perhaps TRBD2 (7 bases). Germline values: CDR1 ENHRY, CDR2 SYGVKD. The CDR3 consists of 16 residues. Between the trimmed V and J ends, which lost 6 bases and 7 bases, there was a span of 25 bases. The CDR3 spells CAIRGGASGPPEEQYF. The CDR3 DNA reads as TGTGCCATCAGGGGGGGGGCTAGCGGCCCCCCGGAAGAGCAGTACTTC.

The chain links TRBV25-1 to TRBJ1-1; D perhaps matches TRBD1 (5 bases). The CDR3 length is 14 residues. V was trimmed by 3 bases and J by 5 bases, leaving 13 bases between them. Germline assignment: CDR1 MGHDK and CDR2 SYGVNS. The CDR3 sequence is CASSDRISGTEAFF. The CDR3 region has the DNA TGTGCCAGCAGTGACCGGATCTCAGGGACTGAAGCTTTCTTT.

The sample holds many counts of this clonotype. The chain combines TRBV29-1 with TRBJ1-2; D is ambiguous. Germline V gives CDR1 SQVTM, CDR2 ANQGSEA. V was pared by 4 bases and J by 2 bases, with 8 bases between. The CDR3 length is 12 residues. CDR3 sequence reads: CSVGTANYGYTF. For the CDR3, the DNA is TGCAGCGTTGGGACGGCGAACTATGGCTACACCTTC.

The chain has TRBV20-1 and TRBJ2-7; D gene unclear. Germline CDR1 is DFQATT and CDR2 is SNEGSKA (reference sequence). CDR3 length: 13 amino acids. V was pared by 0 bases and J by 4 bases, with 10 bases between. CDR3: CSARDPDTYEQYF. CDR3 nucleotides: TGCAGTGCTAGAGACCCTGATACTTACGAGCAGTACTTC.

There are a few counts of this clonotype. The CDR3: CASSFQPSSYNSPLHF. In nucleotides, the CDR3 is TGTGCCAGCAGTTTCCAACCGAGCTCCTATAATTCACCCCTCCACTTT. V and J are TRBV6-5 and TRBJ1-6; D gene ambiguous. The germline gives CDR1 MNHEY, CDR2 SVGAGI. V gave up 4 bases and J gave up 0 bases, with 10 bases separating them. This CDR3 has 16 residues.

V gene TRBV19 combines with J gene TRBJ1-1; D unresolved. This CDR3 has 14 amino acids. Germline V gene sequence: CDR1 LNHDA, CDR2 SQIVND (reference sequence). Between the trimmed V and J ends, which lost 1 base and 7 bases, there was a span of 13 bases. The DNA for the CDR3 is TGTGCCAGTAGTATAGGAGAGGCATGGGGTGAAGCTTTCTTT. It yields the protein CASSIGEAWGEAFF. The full variable domain, with the rest looked up from reference TRBV19 and TRBJ1-1, is DGGITQSPKYLFRKEGQNVTLSCEQNLNHDAMYWYRQDPGQGLRLIYYSQIVNDFQKGDIAEGYSVSREKKESFPLTVTSAQKNPTAFYLCASSIGEAWGEAFFGQGTRLTVV.

With respect to this clonotype: An end of the junction does not agree with germline; a read error may underlie this. The chain recombines TRBV27 with TRBJ1-1; tentatively, D is TRBD1 (6 bases). Germline V gene sequence: CDR1 MNHEY, CDR2 SMNVEV (reference sequence). The CDR3 has 14 amino acids. The CDR3 loop reads CAGSLMGAFTEAFF. The CDR3 DNA follows: TGTGCCGGCAGTTTAATGGGGGCTTTCACTGAAGCTTTCTTT.

This chain links TRBV3-1 with TRBJ1-1, with unresolved D. The ends were cut back, 10 bases at V and 3 bases at J, with 24 bases in the middle. The CDR3 runs 16 residues. Germline lookup yields CDR1 LGHDT and CDR2 YNNKEL (reference sequence). The CDR3 protein is CATGPGIREPYTEAFF. The CDR3 DNA reads as TGTGCCACCGGACCGGGAATAAGGGAGCCTTACACTGAAGCTTTCTTT.

This clonotype occurred many times. The chain is built from TRBV12-3 or TRBV12-4 and TRBJ1-2, with D possibly being TRBD1 (6 bases). The CDR3 runs 14 residues. V dropped 4 bases and J dropped 7 bases, with 16 bases sitting between them. The CDR3 nucleotides read TGTGCCAGCAGTTCAACCACAGGGTCGAGTGGCTACACCTTC. Amino acid sequence: CASSSTTGSSGYTF.

V and J are TRBV10-1 and TRBJ2-7, with a tentative D call TRBD2 (6 bases). The CDR3 has 14 residues. Deletions cut 3 bases from V and 1 base from J, with 10 bases between. The germline V gene encodes CDR1 WNHNN and CDR2 SYGVQD (reference sequence). CDR3 coding DNA: TGCGCCAGCAGTGACGAGCGGGCATCCTACGAGCAGTACTTC. This translates into CASSDERASYEQYF.

This clonotype was observed a handful of times. The J gene is TRBJ2-7, the V gene TRBV7-9; D is uncertain. Germline V gene data show CDR1 as SEHNR and CDR2 as FQNEAQ (reference sequence). Deletions cut 0 bases from V and 4 bases from J, with 7 bases between. The CDR3 length is 13 residues. CDR3 protein: CASSLASRYEQYF. The CDR3 bases are TGTGCCAGCAGCTTAGCTTCACGTTACGAGCAGTACTTC.

This clonotype was detected many times. The chain is built from TRBV5-1 and TRBJ1-2; TRBD1 is a possible D gene (6 bases). The CDR3 spans 15 residues. Trimming stripped 1 base from V and 3 bases from J, with 13 bases between. Germline V CDR1 and CDR2: SGHRS, YFSETQ. CDR3 sequence: CASSLNYRADYGYTF. The CDR3 bases are TGCGCCAGCAGCTTGAATTACAGGGCGGACTATGGCTACACCTTC.

This clonotype occurred a few times. V and J are TRBV29-1 and TRBJ1-4; weak D call: TRBD1 (5 bases). There are 14 residues in the CDR3. Germline lookup yields CDR1 SQVTM and CDR2 ANQGSEA. The V and J ends lost 1 base and 4 bases respectively, with 10 bases between them. The CDR3: CSVEARGINEKLFF. The CDR3 region has the DNA TGCAGCGTTGAAGCTCGGGGCATTAATGAAAAACTGTTTTTT.

The sample holds a few counts of this clonotype. This sequence joins TRBV9 and TRBJ1-2, with a possible D match to TRBD1 (5 bases). The CDR3 is 12 amino acids. Trimming removed 3 bases from V and 8 bases from J, with 11 bases in between. Germline CDR1 is SGDLS and CDR2 is YYNGEE. CDR3 residues: CASSGEGRGYTF. The CDR3 DNA follows: TGTGCCAGCAGCGGGGAGGGGAGAGGCTACACCTTC.

This CDR3 reads CASSVWLAGDTGELFF. In DNA, the CDR3 is TGTGCCAGCAGTGTTTGGCTAGCGGGAGATACCGGGGAGCTGTTTTTT. V gene TRBV6-1 combines with J gene TRBJ2-2, with 10 nucleotides matching TRBD2. Germline V gives CDR1 MNHNS, CDR2 SASEGT. The ends lost 4 bases at V and 5 bases at J; junction bases unmatched: 7. This CDR3 has 16 residues.